This T cell receptor beta chain is from a study of cytomegalovirus exposure and HLA in healthy donors. Germline assignment: CDR1 SNHLY and CDR2 FYNNEI. The CDR3 is made up of 13 amino acids. Trimming cost V 8 bases and J 1 base; bases outside gene matches: 3. Both 60 Vbeta primers and 13 Jbeta primers went into the PCR. Repertoires were generated with immunoSEQ multiplex PCR, while TCRdb's copy carries only in-frame clones and drops some. The profile shows approximately 120,000 clones, approximately 80% of them singletons. This clone was counted only a few times. Sequenced material: PBMCs. This chain joins TRBV2 and TRBJ2-3, with 7 bases matching TRBD2. This receptor was obtained from a man aged 30 to 45 in good health and CMV-seronegative. CDR3 in amino acids: CASLGLGTDTQYF. DNA for the CDR3: TGTGCCAGCTTAGGACTAGGCACAGATACGCAGTATTTT.